The entry below gives a single TCR beta chain sequence along with its context. Its antigen is unidentified. The data were obtained in a study of response to subunit inactivated influenza vaccine. Study-wide results and caveats: The authors suggested that every seasonal influenza vaccination recruits few new T cells.

Germline CDR1 is SEHNR and CDR2 is FQNEAQ (reference sequence). The CDR3 spans 16 residues. V dropped 5 bases and J dropped 4 bases, with 18 bases sitting between them. Via MiXCR, TCRdb re-called the RT-PCR reads, giving one row per CDR3 protein. This table holds about 500,000 distinct CDR3 sequences, about 15% found once. The sample consisted of CD4+ T cells sorted from PBMCs, taken around 25 months after vaccination. The chain uses TRBV7-9 and TRBJ2-1, with no clear D. The sequence was collected from a man in his fifties or sixties who received an inactivated influenza vaccine. As DNA, the CDR3 is TGTGCCAGCAGCCTTGTCGGCACTGGTCCATACAATGAGCAGTTCTTC. Its translation: CASSLVGTGPYNEQFF.